Following are 26 T cell receptor beta chains from one sample sequenced in a study of T cell repertoires in ileal Crohn's disease. TCRdb's copy holds only in-frame clones and misses some; the assay was immunoSEQ multiplex PCR. The data contain several thousand clones, approximately 85% of them singletons. The time point: inflamed ileum from the surgical specimen. The specimen was ileal tissue. Source of these receptors: an adult with Crohn's disease.

This chain uses TRBV27 with TRBJ2-1; 7 nucleotides agree with TRBD2. The germline gives CDR1 MNHEY, CDR2 SMNVEV (reference sequence). The CDR3 has 15 residues. The V segment lost 6 bases and the J segment 10 bases; nucleotides outside the gene matches: 15. The DNA for the CDR3 is TGTGCCAGCAGACCCCGAGGCGGGAGCTTCGAAGAGCAGTTCTTC. It specifies CASRPRGGSFEEQFF.

CDR3 coding DNA: TGTGCCAGCACCACGCTAATCGTGGGGTACGAGCAGTACTTC. It translates to CASTTLIVGYEQYF. The chain combines TRBV28 with TRBJ2-7; D gene uncertain. V dropped 7 bases and J dropped 4 bases, with 17 bases sitting between them. Germline V CDR1 and CDR2: MDHEN, SYDVKM. The CDR3 totals 14 residues.

This chain links TRBV5-4 with TRBJ1-6; 8 positions match TRBD1. Per the germline V gene, CDR1 is SGHNT and CDR2 is YYREEE (reference sequence). The CDR3 sequence is 15 residues long. The junction had 9 bases not matched to a gene; V was cut back by 4 bases and J by 9 bases. The CDR3 loop is CASSKTGETRSPLHF. Written as DNA, the CDR3 is TGTGCCAGCAGCAAGACAGGGGAGACCCGTTCACCCCTCCACTTT.

The chain combines TRBV5-6 with TRBJ2-7; the D gene is possibly TRBD1 (5 bases). Trimming left V 2 bases short and J 2 bases short, with 11 bases between. CDR1 is SGHDT and CDR2 is YYEEEE in the germline V gene. This CDR3 has 14 residues. CDR3 protein: CASSFRGGPYEQYF. CDR3 DNA: TGTGCCAGCAGCTTTAGGGGTGGGCCCTACGAGCAGTACTTC.

This rearrangement joins TRBV19 to TRBJ2-3, with D unresolved. Per the germline V gene, CDR1 is LNHDA and CDR2 is SQIVND (reference sequence). V was cut by 3 bases and J by 5 bases, with 12 bases left in between. CDR3 length: 14 amino acids. CDR3 loop: CASSIPSSRDTQYF. In nucleotides, the CDR3 is TGTGCCAGTAGTATCCCATCCTCCCGAGATACGCAGTATTTT.

The V and J genes are TRBV28 and TRBJ2-1; 9 bases are a match to TRBD1. The junction had 8 bases not matched to a gene; V was cut back by 5 bases and J by 0 bases. Germline lookup yields CDR1 MDHEN and CDR2 SYDVKM. The CDR3 sequence is 17 residues long. The CDR3 DNA is TGTGCCAGCAGTCCCTTCGGGACAGGGAGCTCCTACAATGAGCAGTTCTTC. Its protein product is CASSPFGTGSSYNEQFF.

This clone was counted only a few times. For the CDR3, the DNA is TGCGCCAGCAGCGCATCCGGCGGGGGGGCAGTTGCCGGGGAGCTGTTTTTT. Amino acid sequence: CASSASGGGAVAGELFF. V is TRBV5-1 and J is TRBJ2-2; 9 bases are shared with TRBD2. Trimming removed 4 bases from V and 6 bases from J; junction bases left unmatched: 13. CDR1 is SGHRS, CDR2 YFSETQ, per germline. The CDR3 extends over 17 amino acids.

Only a few counts were recorded for this clone. The rearrangement links TRBV6-6 to TRBJ1-2; unclear D gene. CDR1 is MNHNY and CDR2 is SVGAGI in the germline V gene (reference sequence). V lost 6 bases, J lost 2 bases, and 10 bases lay in between. The CDR3 length is 13 residues. The CDR3 bases are TGTGCCAGCAGCCTAGGGCTGAACTATGGCTACACCTTC. Its translation is CASSLGLNYGYTF.

The rearrangement links TRBV28 to TRBJ1-5; 8 bases line up with TRBD1. The ends lost 4 bases at V and 5 bases at J; junction bases unmatched: 7. This CDR3 region has 15 residues. Germline loops: CDR1 MDHEN, CDR2 SYDVKM. CDR3 nucleotides: TGTGCCAGCAGTTCCCCGGCAGGGGGCGATCAGCCCCAGCATTTT. Amino acids: CASSSPAGGDQPQHF.

The V and J genes are TRBV4-1 and TRBJ1-6; a weak D match, TRBD1 (6 bases). Germline values: CDR1 MGHRA, CDR2 YSYEKL. Trimming stripped 1 base from V and 7 bases from J, with 14 bases between. This CDR3 is built from 16 residues. CDR3 in amino acids: CASSQGRGLVNSPLHF. CDR3 DNA sequence: TGCGCCAGCAGCCAAGGACGGGGGCTGGTGAATTCACCCCTCCACTTT.

The chain uses TRBV28 and TRBJ1-1; the D is unclear. The germline V gene has CDR1 MDHEN and CDR2 SYDVKM. CDR3 length: 13 residues. Trimming shortened V by 3 bases and J by 0 bases, and 5 bases separated the two germline ends. The CDR3 protein is CASSFRVNTEAFF. CDR3 sequence (DNA): TGTGCCAGCAGTTTTCGGGTGAACACTGAAGCTTTCTTT.

V and J are TRBV6-5 and TRBJ1-1; D uncertain. This CDR3 is 13 amino acids long. The germline V gene encodes CDR1 MNHEY and CDR2 SVGAGI. V gave up 4 bases and J gave up 4 bases, with 10 bases separating them. CDR3 DNA: TGTGCCAGCAGTTGGGAATTTGGCACTGAAGCTTTCTTT. It is translated as CASSWEFGTEAFF.

The V call is TRBV28, the J call TRBJ1-2, with D hard to call. The CDR3 has 12 residues. The V end lost 7 bases, the J end lost 2 bases, and 8 bases lay between the germline ends. In germline, CDR1 is MDHEN, CDR2 SYDVKM. CDR3 nucleotide sequence: TGTGCCAGCACCGTCAAGAACTATGGCTACACCTTC. Protein product: CASTVKNYGYTF.

J is TRBJ2-7 and V is TRBV7-2, with D perhaps matching TRBD2 (5 bases). The CDR3 covers 16 residues. Per germline, CDR1 SGHTA and CDR2 FQGNSA. V lost 3 bases and J 4 bases, leaving 19 bases between the germline ends. CDR3 in DNA: TGTGCCAGCAGCTTGGGGATGCCAGGAGGTGGTTACGAGCAGTACTTC. It is translated as CASSLGMPGGGYEQYF.

The chain recombines TRBV7-7 with TRBJ2-1, with TRBD2 matching 11 bases. Trimming at V came to 5 bases and at J to 4 bases, leaving 10 bases not matched to a gene. This CDR3 has 17 residues. Germline V gene data show CDR1 as SSHAT and CDR2 as FNYEAQ (reference sequence). DNA of the CDR3: TGTGCCAGCAGCCCTCCCGCCGGGACTAGCGGATACAATGAGCAGTTCTTC. This sequence encodes CASSPPAGTSGYNEQFF.

The chain has TRBV6-5 and TRBJ2-2, with 7 bases identical to TRBD2. V was clipped by 7 bases and J by 5 bases; unmatched bases: 7. The CDR3 consists of 14 residues. Germline V gene data show CDR1 as MNHEY and CDR2 as SVGAGI. The CDR3 DNA sequence: TGTGCCAGCACTCCTTGGGGGGGAACCGGGGAGCTGTTTTTT. The encoded protein is CASTPWGGTGELFF.

This clone turned up a few times. This rearrangement joins TRBV19 to TRBJ1-5, with D hard to call. V was clipped by 5 bases and J by 3 bases, with 17 bases between them. In germline, CDR1 is LNHDA, CDR2 SQIVND (reference sequence). The CDR3 covers 16 residues. The DNA for the CDR3 is TGTGCCAGTAGTCGTCGTCTTGGTGGGTCCAATCAGCCCCAGCATTTT. Encoded protein: CASSRRLGGSNQPQHF. Based on the CDR3 plus reference TRBV19 and TRBJ1-5, the full variable domain is DGGITQSPKYLFRKEGQNVTLSCEQNLNHDAMYWYRQDPGQGLRLIYYSQIVNDFQKGDIAEGYSVSREKKESFPLTVTSAQKNPTAFYLCASSRRLGGSNQPQHFGDGTRLSIL.

This clone came up a few times. The rearrangement uses TRBV5-1 and TRBJ2-2; possibly TRBD1 or TRBD2 for D (5 bases each). The V gene lost 4 bases and the J gene lost 7 bases, with 11 bases spanning the gap. Germline V gene sequence: CDR1 SGHRS, CDR2 YFSETQ. The CDR3 loop spans 13 amino acids. DNA of the CDR3: TGCGCCAGCAGCCCCCGAGGGGACGGGGAGCTGTTTTTT. Residues: CASSPRGDGELFF.

This chain links TRBV10-3 with TRBJ1-5; D is uncertain. Germline values: CDR1 ENHRY, CDR2 SYGVKD. The CDR3 runs to 15 residues. The germline V and J ends were trimmed by 3 bases and 4 bases, with 13 bases remaining between them. The CDR3 DNA reads TGTGCCATCAGTGAACGGCTTCAGGAGAATCAGCCCCAGCATTTT. Amino acid sequence: CAISERLQENQPQHF.

The chain couples TRBV6-1 to TRBJ1-1; D is unresolved. The germline V and J ends were trimmed by 0 bases and 6 bases, with 8 bases remaining between them. Germline V gives CDR1 MNHNS, CDR2 SASEGT. The CDR3 totals 13 residues. The CDR3 protein is CASSEAWTSEAFF. The CDR3 nucleotides are TGTGCCAGCAGTGAAGCCTGGACCTCTGAAGCTTTCTTT.

The chain combines TRBV15 with TRBJ1-5; D gene unclear. This CDR3 region has 15 residues. Germline assignment: CDR1 LNHNV and CDR2 YYDKDF (reference sequence). The V end was cut by 0 bases, the J end by 3 bases, with 9 bases between. The CDR3: CATSRDMGINQPQHF. For the CDR3, the DNA is TGTGCCACCAGCAGAGATATGGGGATCAATCAGCCCCAGCATTTT.

The V call is TRBV10-3, the J call TRBJ1-4; 11 bases are a match to TRBD1. CDR1 and CDR2 (germline): ENHRY, SYGVKD. The CDR3 length is 13 residues. Unmatched junction bases numbered 2, after V lost 6 bases and J lost 8 bases. DNA of the CDR3: TGTGCCATCAGGGGACAGGGGGTAGAAAAACTGTTTTTT. This gives the protein CAIRGQGVEKLFF.

The J gene is TRBJ2-3, the V gene TRBV7-9, with a possible D match to TRBD2 (5 bases). Trimming left V 0 bases short and J 3 bases short, with 10 bases between. The CDR3 loop spans 15 amino acids. Germline CDR1 and CDR2: SEHNR and FQNEAQ (reference sequence). CDR3 sequence reads: CASSLARGRTDTQYF. Written as DNA, the CDR3 is TGTGCCAGCAGCTTAGCACGGGGAAGGACAGATACGCAGTATTTT.

V gene TRBV27 combines with J gene TRBJ2-7; D not certain. CDR1 and CDR2 (germline): MNHEY, SMNVEV (reference sequence). V was trimmed by 6 bases and J by 4 bases, leaving 19 bases between them. The CDR3 covers 15 residues. The CDR3 here is CASSPLSKGPYEQYF. Written as DNA, the CDR3 is TGTGCCAGCAGCCCCCTCTCCAAGGGCCCTTACGAGCAGTACTTC.

The rearrangement links TRBV16 to TRBJ1-3, with TRBD1 matching over 7 bases. Germline V gene sequence: CDR1 KGHSY, CDR2 FQNENV. This CDR3 region has 16 residues. V dropped 4 bases and J dropped 2; count of bases not matched to a gene: 8. The CDR3 region is CASSPIMGQTGNTIYF. CDR3 nucleotides: TGTGCCAGCAGCCCCATCATGGGACAGACTGGAAACACCATATATTTT.

The CDR3 spells CASSPLPQGYNSPLHF. The DNA of the CDR3 is TGTGCCAGCTCACCACTTCCACAGGGATATAATTCACCCCTCCACTTT. The rearrangement uses TRBV18 and TRBJ1-6; D may be TRBD1 (6 bases). The CDR3 consists of 16 residues. Looked up from germline, CDR1 is KGHSH and CDR2 is LQKENI. Trimming removed 1 base at V and 4 bases at J, with 11 bases between.